A single TCR beta chain is shown here with its context. This specimen comes from a study of blood T cell repertoires in COVID-19. TCRdb keeps only in-frame clones here, not all; method: immunoSEQ multiplex PCR. The sample includes 300,000 to 400,000 clones, under 95% seen only once; the top ten take more than 3%. V lost 4 bases, J lost 4 bases, and 7 bases stayed unmatched. The CDR3 covers 18 residues. The TCR sequence derives from a woman under 30 who had recovered from COVID-19. The rearrangement uses TRBV23-1 and TRBJ2-2, with 15 bases that match TRBD2. TRBV23-1 is noted as an ORF with a role that remains uncertain. Sequencing input: peripheral blood. DNA of the CDR3: TGCGCCAGCAGTCCAGGACTAGCGGGAGGGCTGGGCACCGGGGAGCTGTTTTTT. Protein sequence: CASSPGLAGGLGTGELFF.